This entry lists 27 T cell receptor beta chains sequenced from one sample in a study of blood T cell repertoires in COVID-19. This table comes from immunoSEQ multiplex PCR, and its TCRdb copy is limited to in-frame clones, with some not included. Among about 180,000 clones listed, 82% were seen once. The sample comprised peripheral blood. These receptors were obtained from a woman in her seventies with acute or convalescent COVID-19.

V is TRBV28 and J is TRBJ2-3; D gene unclear. Germline-derived CDR1 and CDR2 are MDHEN and SYDVKM. CDR3 length equals 14 residues. Trimming stripped 3 bases from V and 0 bases from J, with 7 bases between. The CDR3 reads CASSLAASTDTQYF. CDR3 coding DNA: TGTGCCAGCAGTTTGGCGGCTAGCACAGATACGCAGTATTTT.

V and J are TRBV24-1 and TRBJ1-1, with TRBD1 matching 9 bases. This CDR3 is 12 amino acids long. The germline gives CDR1 KGHDR, CDR2 SFDVKD. The V segment lost 8 bases and the J segment 8 bases; nucleotides outside the gene matches: 5. This CDR3 reads CATKTGGGEAFF. DNA of the CDR3: TGTGCCACCAAGACAGGGGGTGGGGAAGCTTTCTTT.

This chain links TRBV18 with TRBJ1-4; possible D gene TRBD1, 5 bases. Germline values: CDR1 KGHSH, CDR2 LQKENI. V shed 1 base and J shed 2 bases, with 5 bases lying between them. The CDR3 covers 14 residues. CDR3 nucleotide sequence: TGTGCCAGCTCACCACAGGGGACTAATGAAAAACTGTTTTTT. As protein: CASSPQGTNEKLFF.

The CDR3 coding sequence is TGCGCCAGCAGTCAAGACAGGGGAGGTGTAGTTAGTGGCTACACCTTC. Protein sequence: CASSQDRGGVVSGYTF. This chain connects TRBV5-1 to TRBJ1-2, with 8 bases fitting TRBD1. V shed 5 bases and J 7 bases; nucleotides not matched to a gene: 16. Germline lookup yields CDR1 SGHRS and CDR2 YFSETQ. The CDR3 runs to 16 residues.

V gene TRBV11-2 combines with J gene TRBJ2-2; 7 bases are a match to TRBD2. V lost 10 bases and J lost 0; bases outside the gene matches: 8. Per germline, CDR1 SGHAT and CDR2 FQNNGV. This CDR3 contains 15 residues. This CDR3 reads CATRGVMANTGELFF. The CDR3 DNA follows: TGTGCCACCCGGGGGGTAATGGCGAACACCGGGGAGCTGTTTTTT. Full variable domain (outside the CDR3, taken from reference TRBV11-2 and TRBJ2-2): EAGVAQSPRYKIIEKRQSVAFWCNPISGHATLYWYQQILGQGPKLLIQFQNNGVVDDSQLPKDRFSAERLKGVDSTLKIQPAKLEDSAVYLCATRGVMANTGELFFGEGSRLTVL.

This chain connects TRBV18 to TRBJ2-3; 12 positions match TRBD2. With V trimmed by 0 bases and J by 2 bases, 3 bases remained unmatched. The germline V gene has CDR1 KGHSH and CDR2 LQKENI. The CDR3 length is 17 residues. The CDR3 is CASSPPLAGGNTDTQYF. CDR3 DNA: TGTGCCAGCTCACCACCACTAGCGGGGGGCAACACAGATACGCAGTATTTT.

The chain links TRBV27 to TRBJ1-2; D not resolved. From germline, CDR1 is MNHEY and CDR2 SMNVEV (reference sequence). The CDR3 is 17 amino acids. V was trimmed by 2 bases and J by 0 bases, leaving 16 bases between them. For the CDR3, the DNA is TGTGCCAGCAGTTTAACTGCCTATCCGGGGTCTAACTATGGCTACACCTTC. Amino acids: CASSLTAYPGSNYGYTF.

This chain connects TRBV11-2 to TRBJ2-7; the match to TRBD1 covers 8 bases. Germline V gene lookup returns CDR1 SGHAT and CDR2 FQNNGV. The CDR3 runs 15 residues. J was trimmed by 4 bases and V by 5 bases; bases with no gene match: 10. CDR3 sequence reads: CASSISRTGFYEQYF. In DNA, the CDR3 is TGTGCCAGCAGCATCTCTAGGACAGGGTTTTACGAGCAGTACTTC.

This chain's CDR3 is CASSLGQGVASRNEQFF. CDR3 nucleotide sequence: TGTGCCAGCAGCTTAGGGCAGGGGGTAGCCTCGAGGAATGAGCAGTTCTTC. This chain uses TRBV7-2 with TRBJ2-1, with TRBD1 matching 7 bases. This CDR3 comprises 17 residues. V gave up 1 base and J gave up 7 bases; unmatched junction bases: 13. Germline loops: CDR1 SGHTA, CDR2 FQGNSA. The variable domain in full, with the rest retrieved from reference TRBV7-2 and TRBJ2-1, is GAGVSQSPSNKVTEKGKDVELRCDPISGHTALYWYRQSLGQGLEFLIYFQGNSAPDKSGLPSDRFSAERTGGSVSTLTIQRTQQEDSAVYLCASSLGQGVASRNEQFFGPGTRLTVL.

The V call is TRBV6-5, the J call TRBJ2-7; 9 nucleotides align to TRBD2. Trimming cost V 8 bases and J 0 bases; bases outside gene matches: 2. The CDR3 runs 13 residues. Per the germline V gene, CDR1 is MNHEY and CDR2 is SVGAGI. The CDR3 loop is CASRLAASYEQYF. CDR3 DNA: TGTGCCAGCCGACTAGCGGCCTCCTACGAGCAGTACTTC.

This clone has just a few counts. The chain is built from TRBV12-3 or TRBV12-4 and TRBJ1-3, with TRBD1 as a possible D gene (5 bases). V lost 7 bases and J lost 5, with 12 bases in between. The CDR3 is 13 amino acids. CDR3 bases: TGTGCCAGCACCGGGGGGGGGAGAAACACCATATATTTT. This sequence encodes CASTGGGRNTIYF.

The chain employs TRBV6-2 or TRBV6-3 and TRBJ2-4; D perhaps matches TRBD1 (5 bases). Germline-derived CDR1 and CDR2 are MNHEY and SVGEGT. The CDR3 is made up of 17 amino acids. V was trimmed by 2 bases and J by 4 bases, leaving 18 bases between them. The CDR3 spells CASSYDGSGRAKNIQYF. In nucleotides, the CDR3 is TGTGCCAGCAGTTACGATGGGTCGGGCAGGGCAAAAAACATTCAGTACTTC.

The rearrangement joins TRBV28 to TRBJ1-5; D not resolved. The CDR3 length is 14 residues. Trimming left V 7 bases short and J 2 bases short, with 12 bases between. Germline V gene sequence: CDR1 MDHEN, CDR2 SYDVKM. The chain's CDR3 is CASKRAAGNQPQHF. DNA for the CDR3: TGTGCCAGCAAGCGTGCAGCGGGCAATCAGCCCCAGCATTTT.

V usage is TRBV2 and J usage is TRBJ2-5, with D possibly being TRBD2 (5 bases). The CDR3 has 14 residues. Looked up from germline, CDR1 is SNHLY and CDR2 is FYNNEI. V lost 7 bases and J lost 2, with 14 bases in between. CDR3 protein: CASKAAGLQETQYF. The CDR3 DNA follows: TGTGCCAGCAAGGCCGCGGGCCTACAAGAGACCCAGTACTTC.

The chain uses TRBV3-1 (or the pseudogene TRBV3-2) and TRBJ2-1, with D unresolved. Germline V CDR1 and CDR2: LGHDT, YNNKEL (reference sequence). The V gene lost 4 bases and the J gene lost 0 bases, with 13 bases spanning the gap. This CDR3 is 16 amino acids long. The CDR3 loop is CASSLPDSPSYNEQFF. The CDR3, as DNA: TGTGCCAGCAGCCTACCCGACTCACCCTCCTACAATGAGCAGTTCTTC.

The chain couples TRBV7-2 to TRBJ2-1; 10 positions agree with TRBD2. The CDR3 consists of 15 residues. Trimming cost V 5 bases and J 4 bases; bases outside gene matches: 5. The germline gives CDR1 SGHTA, CDR2 FQGNSA. CDR3 sequence reads: CASSLSGGDYNEQFF. In nucleotides, the CDR3 is TGTGCCAGCAGCCTAAGCGGGGGGGATTACAATGAGCAGTTCTTC.

The CDR3 here is CASSLSKSSRTGDYGYTF. CDR3 bases: TGTGCCAGCAGCTTAAGTAAGAGTTCGCGGACAGGGGACTATGGCTACACCTTC. The genes are TRBV7-2 and TRBJ1-2; 9 nucleotides line up with TRBD1. The CDR3 loop spans 18 amino acids. J was trimmed by 3 bases and V by 2 bases; bases with no gene match: 13. The V gene's germline CDR1 is SGHTA and CDR2 FQGNSA.

The CDR3: CASRERPTYNEQFF. The CDR3 nucleotides read TGTGCCAGCAGAGAGAGGCCGACCTACAATGAGCAGTTCTTC. The rearrangement joins TRBV27 to TRBJ2-1, with D unclear. The CDR3 sequence is 14 residues long. CDR1 MNHEY and CDR2 SMNVEV come from the germline V gene (reference sequence). V lost 6 bases to trimming and J lost 2 bases, with 11 bases between them.

The V gene is TRBV11-2, the J gene TRBJ2-3; 8 nucleotides agree with TRBD1. Losses at the gene ends were 5 bases for V and 4 bases for J; bases not matched to a gene: 8. Germline CDR1 is SGHAT and CDR2 is FQNNGV. The CDR3 sequence is 15 residues long. The CDR3 DNA sequence: TGTGCCAGCAGCCCGACAGGGGTAGTTGCAGATACGCAGTATTTT. This translates into CASSPTGVVADTQYF.

This clone was detected many times. The rearrangement links TRBV2 to TRBJ2-3; D might be TRBD1 (5 bases). Germline CDR1 SNHLY, CDR2 FYNNEI. V shed 7 bases and J shed 4 bases, with 12 bases lying between them. CDR3 length: 13 residues. CDR3 DNA sequence: TGTGCCAGCACAGAAGGGGTCCCAGATACGCAGTATTTT. Translated, it gives CASTEGVPDTQYF. The entire variable domain, with the rest obtained from reference TRBV2 and TRBJ2-3, is as follows: EPEVTQTPSHQVTQMGQEVILRCVPISNHLYFYWYRQILGQKVEFLVSFYNNEISEKSEIFDDQFSVERPDGSNFTLKIRSTKLEDSAMYFCASTEGVPDTQYFGPGTRLTVL.

This clone appeared a few times. The chain combines TRBV10-1 with TRBJ2-1, with 7 positions matching TRBD2. Germline assignment: CDR1 WNHNN and CDR2 SYGVQD (reference sequence). This CDR3 comprises 13 residues. Unmatched junction bases numbered 5, after V lost 3 bases and J lost 9 bases. The CDR3 region has the DNA TGCGCCAGCAGTGATGTCAGGGAGGGTGAGCAGTTCTTC. This gives the protein CASSDVREGEQFF.

A single count supports this clone. The J gene is TRBJ2-5, the V gene TRBV4-1; no definite D call. The ends were cut back, 1 base at V and 4 bases at J, with 10 bases in the middle. The CDR3 runs to 14 residues. Germline CDR1 is MGHRA and CDR2 is YSYEKL. The CDR3 DNA reads TGCGCCAGCAGCCAAGTAATCCTAGTAGAGACCCAGTACTTC. Protein: CASSQVILVETQYF.

This clone was seen a handful of times. This sequence joins TRBV4-2 and TRBJ2-4, with a possible D match to TRBD2 (5 bases). Germline CDR1 and CDR2: LGHNA and YNFKEQ. V lost 2 bases, J lost 5 bases, and 22 bases lay in between. CDR3 length: 18 residues. For the CDR3, the DNA is TGTGCCAGCAGCCAAATCCTCCTCTACAAGAAGAGGGAAAACATTCAGTACTTC. Translation gives CASSQILLYKKRENIQYF.

The gene calls are TRBV7-2 and TRBJ1-3; 7 positions match TRBD1. Germline CDR1 reads SGHTA; CDR2 reads FQGNSA. This CDR3 spans 15 amino acids. After removal of 5 bases from V and 0 bases from J, the junction contained 4 bases not matched to a gene. For the CDR3, the DNA is TGTGCCAGCAGCCGGACAGGCGACTCTGGAAACACCATATATTTT. This gives the protein CASSRTGDSGNTIYF. Combining the CDR3 with reference TRBV7-2 and TRBJ1-3 gives the whole variable domain GAGVSQSPSNKVTEKGKDVELRCDPISGHTALYWYRQSLGQGLEFLIYFQGNSAPDKSGLPSDRFSAERTGGSVSTLTIQRTQQEDSAVYLCASSRTGDSGNTIYFGEGSWLTVV.

V and J are TRBV30 and TRBJ1-4; 9 nucleotides line up with TRBD1. There are 13 residues in the CDR3. Germline assignment: CDR1 GTSNPN and CDR2 SVGIG (reference sequence). Trimming took 4 bases from V and 8 from J; bases not matched to a gene: 5. The CDR3 loop is CAWTGTGQEKLFF. The DNA of the CDR3 is TGTGCCTGGACCGGGACAGGGCAGGAAAAACTGTTTTTT.

The V and J genes are TRBV19 and TRBJ1-5; TRBD1 might be the D (6 bases). The ends were cut back, 6 bases at V and 7 bases at J, with 16 bases in the middle. The CDR3 spans 14 residues. CDR1 and CDR2 (germline): LNHDA, SQIVND (reference sequence). Here the CDR3 reads CASSHRGGRQPQHF. In nucleotides, the CDR3 is TGTGCCAGTAGCCACAGAGGGGGTCGCCAGCCCCAGCATTTT.

The J gene is TRBJ2-5, the V gene TRBV4-1; unclear D gene. The CDR3 has 13 residues. V was trimmed by 1 base and J by 3 bases, leaving 6 bases between them. Per the germline V gene, CDR1 is MGHRA and CDR2 is YSYEKL. This CDR3 reads CASSQVREETQYF. The CDR3 DNA follows: TGCGCCAGCAGCCAAGTCCGAGAAGAGACCCAGTACTTC.